The T cell receptor beta chain under discussion was sequenced for a study of blood T cell repertoires in COVID-19. Looking at the study overall: PBMCs, B-cell-depleted T cells, or T cells provided the cDNA or gDNA that made up the material.

This clone was seen just once. CDR1 SGHRS and CDR2 YFSETQ come from the germline V gene. The length of the CDR3 is 16 residues. The trim removed 3 bases at V and 5 bases at J, leaving 9 bases unmatched. The assay was immunoSEQ multiplex PCR, and TCRdb's table has in-frame clones only and misses some. The data contain around 71,000 clones, around 85% of them seen just once; the ten biggest clones take up 28%. The chain employs TRBV5-1 and TRBJ2-2; 8 bases fit TRBD1. The clonotype was recovered from a man in his sixties or seventies with acute or convalescent COVID-19. Sequences were obtained from peripheral blood. The CDR3 coding sequence is TGCGCCAGCAGCTGGACCGGACAGGGTAAAACCGGGGAGCTGTTTTTT. As protein: CASSWTGQGKTGELFF.